Presented here are 18 T cell receptor beta chains from one specimen sequenced in a study of T cell clonotyping in hematopoietic cell transplantation. Profiling relied on immunoSEQ multiplex PCR, and the TCRdb table lists in-frame clones only, not all of them. The table has approximately 44,000 clones, 94% seen once; the top ten hold around 0.81%. The sequenced sample was peripheral blood mononuclear cells. These receptors all stem from a woman aged 45-59 years in good health. Some clones in this sample may be carry-over from other donors' samples.

The chain combines TRBV19 with TRBJ2-6; D unclear. Germline V gene data show CDR1 as LNHDA and CDR2 as SQIVND (reference sequence). CDR3 size: 11 residues. The CDR3 protein is CGASGANVLTF. The DNA of the CDR3 is TGTGGGGCCTCTGGGGCCAACGTCCTGACTTTC.

The rearrangement joins TRBV7-6 to TRBJ2-2; no firm D call. This CDR3 spans 18 amino acids. Deletions cut 1 base from V and 0 bases from J, with 15 bases between. Germline-derived CDR1 and CDR2 are SGHVS and FNYEAQ. CDR3 loop: CASSLGVYGTANTGELFF. For the CDR3, the DNA is TGTGCCAGCAGCTTAGGGGTGTATGGCACCGCGAACACCGGGGAGCTGTTTTTT. The whole variable domain, filled in from reference TRBV7-6 and TRBJ2-2, reads GAGVSQSPRYKVTKRGQDVALRCDPISGHVSLYWYRQALGQGPEFLTYFNYEAQQDKSGLPNDRFSAERPEGSISTLTIQRTEQRDSAMYRCASSLGVYGTANTGELFFGEGSRLTVL.

This clone was found once. The rearrangement joins TRBV12-5 to TRBJ1-4; 8 nucleotides line up with TRBD1. V dropped 4 bases and J dropped 6; count of bases not matched to a gene: 4. This CDR3 is 14 amino acids long. CDR1 and CDR2 from the germline V gene are LGHNT and FRNRAP. The CDR3 DNA sequence: TGTGCTAGTGGTTCGGGACAGGATGATGAAAAACTGTTTTTT. Translating it yields CASGSGQDDEKLFF.

This CDR3 reads CASSQVGETQYF. CDR3 DNA sequence: TGTGCCAGCAGTCAAGTCGGAGAGACCCAGTACTTC. This chain links TRBV7-2 with TRBJ2-5; no definite D call. The CDR3 runs to 12 residues. Trimming shortened V by 6 bases and J by 4 bases, and 9 bases separated the two germline ends. Germline CDR1 SGHTA, CDR2 FQGNSA.

This chain connects TRBV5-6 to TRBJ2-5; D might be TRBD1 (6 bases). V shed 3 bases and J shed 5 bases, with 14 bases lying between them. Germline V gene lookup returns CDR1 SGHDT and CDR2 YYEEEE. The CDR3 runs 14 residues. The CDR3: CASSSTGLEETQYF. In nucleotides, the CDR3 is TGTGCCAGCAGCTCCACAGGGTTAGAGGAGACCCAGTACTTC.

This clone turned up a few times. The chain employs TRBV4-2 and TRBJ2-7, with 11 bases aligning to TRBD1. The length of the CDR3 is 16 residues. The J segment lost 3 bases and the V segment lost 0 bases, leaving 4 bases of the junction unmatched. CDR1 LGHNA and CDR2 YNFKEQ come from the germline V gene. CDR3 sequence: CASSQEIGTGGYEQYF. The DNA of the CDR3 is TGTGCCAGCAGCCAAGAAATTGGGACAGGGGGCTACGAGCAGTACTTC.

The chain couples TRBV4-2 to TRBJ2-3; TRBD2 matches at 9 bases. V dropped 2 bases and J dropped 1; count of bases not matched to a gene: 4. This CDR3 is 16 amino acids long. Germline CDR1 LGHNA, CDR2 YNFKEQ. This chain's CDR3 is CASSQQASGGTDTQYF. The CDR3 nucleotides read TGTGCCAGCAGCCAACAGGCTAGCGGGGGCACAGATACGCAGTATTTT.

The rearrangement joins TRBV7-2 to TRBJ1-1; D is ambiguous. Between the trimmed V and J ends, which lost 1 base and 13 bases, there was a span of 10 bases. Germline V gene sequence: CDR1 SGHTA, CDR2 FQGNSA. CDR3 size: 11 residues. The CDR3 region has the DNA TGTGCCAGCAGCTTAGTTGGACTCGTTTTCTTT. The encoded protein is CASSLVGLVFF.

Only a few counts were recorded for this clone. This chain links TRBV18 with TRBJ2-7; no definite D call. Trimming shortened V by 2 bases and J by 3 bases, and 17 bases separated the two germline ends. CDR3 length: 16 amino acids. Per the germline V gene, CDR1 is KGHSH and CDR2 is LQKENI. CDR3 sequence reads: CASSPNAAGASYEQYF. CDR3 bases: TGTGCCAGCTCACCAAACGCGGCAGGAGCTAGCTACGAGCAGTACTTC.

V gene TRBV11-3 combines with J gene TRBJ2-3; D is undetermined. Germline V CDR1 and CDR2: SGHNT, YENEEA. The CDR3 consists of 14 residues. V gave up 3 bases and J gave up 3 bases, with 10 bases separating them. CDR3 region: CASSFRASTDTQYF. CDR3 nucleotide sequence: TGTGCCAGCAGCTTTAGGGCTTCGACAGATACGCAGTATTTT.

The chain joins TRBV6-1 to TRBJ1-1; no clear D gene. Trimming left V 5 bases short and J 1 base short, with 14 bases between. The CDR3 sequence is 15 residues long. The germline V gene encodes CDR1 MNHNS and CDR2 SASEGT. CDR3 coding DNA: TGTGCCAGCAGTCCTTATAGGACGGGGAACACTGAAGCTTTCTTT. Translating it yields CASSPYRTGNTEAFF.

V usage is TRBV4-2 and J usage is TRBJ2-3, with 8 bases matching TRBD2. The J segment lost 1 base and the V segment lost 0 bases, leaving 6 bases of the junction unmatched. The CDR3 is 17 residues long. The germline gives CDR1 LGHNA, CDR2 YNFKEQ. For the CDR3, the DNA is TGTGCCAGCAGCCAAGACGGGACCGGGGGGGGCACAGATACGCAGTATTTT. This sequence encodes CASSQDGTGGGTDTQYF.

The chain recombines TRBV25-1 with TRBJ2-3, with D unresolved. The V gene's germline CDR1 is MGHDK and CDR2 SYGVNS. V gave up 0 bases and J gave up 4 bases, with 14 bases separating them. The CDR3 sequence is 16 residues long. The CDR3: CASSEYRRNIPDTQYF. The CDR3 DNA sequence: TGTGCCAGCAGTGAATATAGGAGAAATATTCCAGATACGCAGTATTTT.

The rearrangement joins TRBV4-3 to TRBJ2-3; TRBD2 matches 9 bases. Germline V gene data show CDR1 as LGHNA and CDR2 as YSLEER. The V and J ends lost 0 bases and 10 bases, in that order; junction bases with no gene match: 14. The CDR3 loop spans 17 amino acids. The CDR3 DNA is TGCGCCAGCAGCCAAGATAGCGGGGGCCTCTTCCGGAGGGCGCAGTATTTT. It specifies CASSQDSGGLFRRAQYF.

This clone was seen once. The chain combines TRBV5-6 with TRBJ1-5; D perhaps matches TRBD1 (5 bases). Trimming took 1 base from V and 3 from J, leaving 20 bases between them. The CDR3 totals 18 residues. Looked up from germline, CDR1 is SGHDT and CDR2 is YYEEEE. In DNA form, the CDR3 reads TGTGCCAGCAGCTTGTGGGGAGGTCTGGGGGACCCCAATCAGCCCCAGCATTTT. Its protein product is CASSLWGGLGDPNQPQHF.

As DNA, the CDR3 is TGCGCCAGCAGCTTGGCAGCGCCGCCTGACTATGGCTACACCTTC. Translated: CASSLAAPPDYGYTF. J is TRBJ1-2 and V is TRBV5-1; D unresolved. This CDR3 has 15 amino acids. From germline, CDR1 is SGHRS and CDR2 YFSETQ. Trimming removed 0 bases from V and 3 bases from J, with 12 bases in between.

This clone came up once. The V call is TRBV15, the J call TRBJ1-2; 8 bases agree with TRBD1. The CDR3 consists of 14 residues. Germline V gives CDR1 LNHNV, CDR2 YYDKDF (reference sequence). V gave up 0 bases and J gave up 6 bases; unmatched junction bases: 3. CDR3 sequence reads: CATSRERTGNGYTF. The CDR3 region has the DNA TGTGCCACCAGCAGAGAACGGACAGGGAATGGCTACACCTTC. Full variable domain (missing parts from reference TRBV15 and TRBJ1-2): DAMVIQNPRYQVTQFGKPVTLSCSQTLNHNVMYWYQQKSSQAPKLLFHYYDKDFNNEADTPDNFQSRRPNTSFCFLDIRSPGLGDTAMYLCATSRERTGNGYTFGSGTRLTVV.

The chain links TRBV29-1 to TRBJ2-7; the D gene is possibly TRBD2 (5 bases). The CDR3 runs 12 residues. V gave up 5 bases and J gave up 4 bases, with 12 bases separating them. Germline V CDR1 and CDR2: SQVTM, ANQGSEA. CDR3 protein: CSVLEGRYEQYF. Written as DNA, the CDR3 is TGCAGCGTTCTAGAGGGCCGATACGAGCAGTACTTC.